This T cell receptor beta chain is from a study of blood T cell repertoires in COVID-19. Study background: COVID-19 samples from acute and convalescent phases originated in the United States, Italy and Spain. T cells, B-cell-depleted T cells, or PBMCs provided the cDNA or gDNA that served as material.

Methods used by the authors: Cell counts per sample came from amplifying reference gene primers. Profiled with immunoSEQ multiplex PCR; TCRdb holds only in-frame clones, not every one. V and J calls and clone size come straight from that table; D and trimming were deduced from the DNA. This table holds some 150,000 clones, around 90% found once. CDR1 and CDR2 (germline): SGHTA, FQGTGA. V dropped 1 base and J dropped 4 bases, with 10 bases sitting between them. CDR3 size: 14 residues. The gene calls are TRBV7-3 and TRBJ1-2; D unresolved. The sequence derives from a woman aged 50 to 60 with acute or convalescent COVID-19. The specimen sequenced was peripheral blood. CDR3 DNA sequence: TGTGCCAGCAGCTTAAGCCAAACCAGCTATGGCTACACCTTC. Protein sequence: CASSLSQTSYGYTF.